The 6 T cell receptor beta chains listed next were all sequenced from one sample in a study of blood T cell repertoires in COVID-19. Method: immunoSEQ multiplex PCR; TCRdb's copy keeps in-frame clones and lacks some. The table has some 380,000 clones, more than 70% seen once. What was sequenced was PBMCs or T cells enriched from blood (not recorded which). The receptors were sampled from a man aged 30 to 39 who had recovered from COVID-19.

The gene calls are TRBV19 and TRBJ1-3; D ambiguous. The CDR3 has 16 residues. Germline loops: CDR1 LNHDA, CDR2 SQIVND (reference sequence). Trimming removed 1 base from V and 0 bases from J, with 10 bases in between. As DNA, the CDR3 is TGTGCCAGTAGTATAGCCGAAGCTCGCTCTGGAAACACCATATATTTT. Its translation is CASSIAEARSGNTIYF.

CDR3 coding DNA: TGTGCCAGCAGTTACTCGCAGGGGATTTCACCCCTCCACTTT. It codes for CASSYSQGISPLHF. The chain uses TRBV6-5 and TRBJ1-6; D perhaps matches TRBD1 (6 bases). Germline V gene lookup returns CDR1 MNHEY and CDR2 SVGAGI. The germline V and J ends were trimmed by 0 bases and 9 bases, with 9 bases remaining between them. The CDR3 is made up of 14 amino acids.

This clone appeared a single time. The V and J genes are TRBV6-5 and TRBJ2-7; 8 positions agree with TRBD1. The length of the CDR3 is 13 residues. CDR1 is MNHEY and CDR2 is SVGAGI in the germline V gene. J was trimmed by 11 bases and V by 0 bases; bases with no gene match: 6. The CDR3 DNA reads as TGTGCCAGCAGTTACTCGACAGGGGCGGTGGAGTACTTC. Translating it yields CASSYSTGAVEYF.

In its sample, this clone was seen once. V gene TRBV10-3 combines with J gene TRBJ1-1; TRBD1 agrees at 9 bases. The CDR3 sequence is 12 residues long. The junction had 4 bases not matched to a gene; V was cut back by 6 bases and J by 8 bases. Germline V lookup: CDR1 ENHRY, CDR2 SYGVKD. The CDR3 region is CAISKDRGEAFF. The CDR3 nucleotides are TGTGCCATCAGCAAAGACAGGGGGGAAGCTTTCTTT.

This chain links TRBV11-2 with TRBJ1-2; no definite D call. This CDR3 spans 16 amino acids. Germline CDR1 reads SGHAT; CDR2 reads FQNNGV. Trimming took 1 base from V and 4 from J, leaving 16 bases between them. CDR3: CASSLGFRGQSYGYTF. The CDR3 DNA follows: TGTGCCAGCAGCTTAGGATTCCGTGGGCAGTCCTATGGCTACACCTTC.

The chain uses TRBV29-1 and TRBJ2-7; 9 positions match TRBD1. V lost 6 bases to trimming and J lost 3 bases; unmatched junction nucleotides: 6. The CDR3 has 13 residues. CDR1 is SQVTM and CDR2 is ANQGSEA in the germline V gene. In DNA, the CDR3 is TGCAGCGTCCCGGGGACAGGGAACTACGAGCAGTACTTC. Its protein is CSVPGTGNYEQYF.